These 12 T cell receptor beta chains originate from one sample sequenced in a study of tumor and adjacent non-tumor tissue in lung cancer. The library came from three nested PCR rounds adapted from ARM-PCR protocols. TCRdb fed the multiplex PCR reads into MiXCR, producing one record per CDR3 protein. The sample yields 220,000 or so distinct CDR3 sequences, 70% to 75% seen once. No cell sorting was done before RNA was extracted from the tissue. The sample was lung tumor tissue. The receptors derive from a man aged 60 to 69 with non-small cell lung cancer.

A remark on this clonotype: The junction shows a germline mismatch at one end, possibly a read error. The chain links TRBV4-2 to TRBJ1-2; D is unclear. The CDR3 spans 14 residues. Germline CDR1 and CDR2: LGHNA and YNFKEQ. The chain's CDR3 is CTSSQEKGNYGYTF. The CDR3, as DNA: TGTACCAGCAGCCAAGAGAAGGGCAACTATGGCTACACCTTC.

The table lists this clonotype with many counts. The chain couples TRBV12-3 or TRBV12-4 to TRBJ1-2, with a possible D match to TRBD1 (5 bases). CDR3 length equals 13 residues. Trimming took off 4 bases at V and 2 bases at J, with 8 bases between the two ends. CDR3 region: CASSSGRNYGYTF. The DNA of the CDR3 is TGTGCCAGCAGTTCGGGACGGAACTATGGCTACACCTTC.

As concerns this clonotype: Here the CDR3 omits its conserved ending phenylalanine or tryptophan, so a read error is the likely source. V gene TRBV11-2 combines with J gene TRBJ2-2; a weak D match, TRBD2 (6 bases). Germline loops: CDR1 SGHAT, CDR2 FQNNGV. The length of the CDR3 is 16 residues. The CDR3 region has the DNA TGTGCCAGCAGCTTAAGTGCTAGCGCAGACACTGGGGAGCTGTTTATT. Its translation is CASSLSASADTGELFI.

This rearrangement joins TRBV28 to TRBJ2-7; 7 positions agree with TRBD1. Germline V lookup: CDR1 MDHEN, CDR2 SYDVKM. The CDR3 sequence is 14 residues long. The ends lost 3 bases at V and 4 bases at J; junction bases unmatched: 6. The DNA of the CDR3 is TGTGCCAGCAGTTTCCTCAGACAGGGTTACGAGCAGTACTTC. Protein: CASSFLRQGYEQYF. Using reference TRBV28 and TRBJ2-7 for the parts outside the CDR3, the full variable domain is DVKVTQSSRYLVKRTGEKVFLECVQDMDHENMFWYRQDPGLGLRLIYFSYDVKMKEKGDIPEGYSVSREKKERFSLILESASTNQTSMYLCASSFLRQGYEQYFGPGTRLTVT.

The V gene is TRBV11-2, the J gene TRBJ2-7, with 7 bases aligning to TRBD2. Germline CDR1 reads SGHAT; CDR2 reads FQNNGV. The CDR3 covers 18 residues. Trimming took 7 bases from V and 2 from J; bases not matched to a gene: 20. As DNA, the CDR3 is TGTGCCAGCATCTTGAGAACACTTGGGGGGGAGAGGCCCTACGAGCAGTACTTC. It is translated as CASILRTLGGERPYEQYF. The variable domain in full, with the rest retrieved from reference TRBV11-2 and TRBJ2-7, is EAGVAQSPRYKIIEKRQSVAFWCNPISGHATLYWYQQILGQGPKLLIQFQNNGVVDDSQLPKDRFSAERLKGVDSTLKIQPAKLEDSAVYLCASILRTLGGERPYEQYFGPGTRLTVT.

In this sample, this clonotype is medium-sized. The chain couples TRBV20-1 to TRBJ2-7, with 15 bases aligning to TRBD2. Trimming cost V 6 bases and J 4 bases; bases outside gene matches: 4. This CDR3 has 14 residues. Germline loops: CDR1 DFQATT, CDR2 SNEGSKA (reference sequence). The CDR3 reads CSARTSGRAYEQYF. The CDR3 DNA follows: TGCAGTGCCAGGACTAGCGGGAGGGCTTACGAGCAGTACTTC.

As concerns this clonotype: A single base separates this from a much larger clone, so it may be a read error. The conserved closing phenylalanine or tryptophan is absent in this CDR3, likely reflecting a read error. This chain joins TRBV11-2 and TRBJ2-3; 11 nucleotides agree with TRBD2. From germline, CDR1 is SGHAT and CDR2 FQNNGV. The trim removed 3 bases at V and 5 bases at J, leaving 4 bases unmatched. The CDR3 consists of 15 residues. CDR3 amino acids: CASSLLAGGGDTQYI. Written as DNA, the CDR3 is TGTGCCAGCAGCTTGCTAGCGGGAGGAGGAGATACGCAGTATATT.

This chain links TRBV10-2 with TRBJ2-7; D is ambiguous. The CDR3 totals 14 residues. Germline-derived CDR1 and CDR2 are WSHSY and SAAADI. Between the trimmed V and J ends, which lost 7 bases and 0 bases, there was a span of 13 bases. CDR3 DNA: TGCGCCAGCATCCGGACGGCCAGCTCCTACGAGCAGTACTTC. This encodes CASIRTASSYEQYF.

Only a few counts were recorded for this clonotype. One base away lies a much larger clone, so this may be a sequencing read error. The chain couples TRBV5-4 to TRBJ1-1; 8 nucleotides line up with TRBD1. The CDR3 loop spans 16 amino acids. The germline V gene encodes CDR1 SGHNT and CDR2 YYREEE (reference sequence). The CDR3 DNA is TGTGTCAGCAGCGGGCGGACAGGGCTTGGGAACACTGAAGCTTTCTTT. Protein sequence: CVSSGRTGLGNTEAFF.

Comments on this clonotype: Lacking the conserved final phenylalanine or tryptophan, this CDR3 likely reflects a read error. It is unclear where the CDR3 begins or ends on the DNA, so no DNA is shown, and the CDR3 is as TCRdb lists it. The chain uses TRBV6-5 and TRBJ2-7; the table gives TRBD2 as D, unverified against the DNA. The CDR3 is 15 amino acids long, termini counted. Germline V gene lookup returns CDR1 MNHEY and CDR2 SVGAGI. This CDR3 is CASGNRGVTRYEQYL.

This rearrangement joins TRBV5-4 to TRBJ2-3; D gene ambiguous. V lost 6 bases and J 0 bases, leaving 14 bases between the germline ends. CDR1 is SGHNT, CDR2 YYREEE, per germline (reference sequence). The CDR3 has 15 residues. The DNA of the CDR3 is TGTGCCAGCAATCCTGACTCGAGGAGCACAGATACGCAGTATTTT. As protein: CASNPDSRSTDTQYF. Looking up the rest from reference TRBV5-4 and TRBJ2-3 gives the full variable domain: ETGVTQSPTHLIKTRGQQVTLRCSSQSGHNTVSWYQQALGQGPQFIFQYYREEENGRGNFPPRFSGLQFPNYSSELNVNALELDDSALYLCASNPDSRSTDTQYFGPGTRLTVL.

About this clonotype: A read error may explain this, as a much larger clone is one base away. The rearrangement links TRBV29-1 to TRBJ2-5; D is perhaps TRBD2 (6 bases). Germline CDR1 reads SQVTM; CDR2 reads ANQGSEA. The CDR3 has 12 residues. The CDR3 nucleotides read TGCATCTTCCGGACTATTCAAGAGACCCAGTACTTC. This gives the protein CIFRTIQETQYF.